This TCR beta chain was observed in a study of CD8+CD57+ T cells in acquired aplastic anemia. Study information: When averaged, DNA from sorted CD4+ and CD8+ cells came to 3 to 3.5 ug.

This clonotype was seen many times. Its antigen remains unknown. General study findings and limits: Patients and controls had in common 25 to 35 CD8+ CDR3 sequences.

TCR beta VDJ combinations and CDR3 sequences were profiled from genomic DNA. TCRdb redid the calling of the reads with MiXCR, one entry per CDR3 protein. The profile shows about 68,000 distinct CDR3 sequences, under 65% of them singletons. V was trimmed by 2 bases and J by 1 base, leaving 9 bases between them. The CDR3 sequence is 14 residues long. Germline V lookup: CDR1 SGHKS, CDR2 YYEKEE (reference sequence). V gene TRBV5-5 combines with J gene TRBJ1-1; TRBD1 is a possible D gene (5 bases). The sequenced material came from sorted CD4+, CD8+, or CD8+CD57+ T cells (not recorded which) from PBMCs. The receptor's source is a human donor in good health, serving as a control. In nucleotides, the CDR3 is TGTGCCAGCAGCTTTGGCAGGGCGAACACTGAAGCTTTCTTT. Translation gives CASSFGRANTEAFF.